The 26 T cell receptor beta chains listed next were all sequenced from one sample in a study of vaccination effects on CD4 cells after COVID-19. The protocol was immunoSEQ multiplex PCR, while the TCRdb copy is restricted to in-frame clones and leaves out a portion. The table records about 52,000 clones, 79% of them present only once. Prior to sequencing, the ViraFEST assay stimulated PBMC with viral peptide pools, which expanded the antigen-specific CD4+ T cells. After around nine days in culture, the CD4+ T cells were isolated. People in the vaccine group had not been infected with SARS-CoV-2 before, and their nucleocapsid antibodies were negative. Antigens of these TCRs are unknown. The sequenced sample was CD4+ T cells from PBMCs cultured with HCoV-OC43 spike peptides, obtained before COVID-19 vaccination. The subset is: HCoV-OC43 spike overlapping peptide pool stimulation. The receptor source for this set is a human donor who received a COVID-19 vaccine.

The gene calls are TRBV6-6 and TRBJ1-5; 9 nucleotides match TRBD1. Trimming removed 5 bases from V and 4 bases from J; junction bases left unmatched: 12. The CDR3 is made up of 17 amino acids. Per germline, CDR1 MNHNY and CDR2 SVGAGI (reference sequence). CDR3 protein: CASSRGRTGDRNQPQHF. As DNA, the CDR3 is TGTGCCAGCAGTCGGGGGCGGACAGGGGATCGGAATCAGCCCCAGCATTTT.

This chain links TRBV5-4 with TRBJ2-5; a weak D match, TRBD2 (5 bases). The CDR3 sequence is 13 residues long. CDR1 is SGHNT and CDR2 is YYREEE in the germline V gene (reference sequence). V shed 1 base and J shed 1 base, with 5 bases lying between them. The CDR3, as DNA: TGTGCCAGCAGCTTGCGGGGCCAAGAGACCCAGTACTTC. It yields the protein CASSLRGQETQYF.

This chain connects TRBV9 to TRBJ2-3, with a weak D call TRBD2 (7 bases). The length of the CDR3 is 16 residues. CDR1 SGDLS and CDR2 YYNGEE come from the germline V gene. Trimming cost V 3 bases and J 6 bases, with 20 bases left between them. CDR3 nucleotides: TGTGCCAGCAGCGCTGGGGGGGGCTTTGGAGGGGATACGCAGTATTTT. This sequence encodes CASSAGGGFGGDTQYF.

The genes are TRBV6-5 and TRBJ2-6; the D gene is possibly TRBD2 (6 bases). The CDR3 consists of 15 residues. V lost 6 bases to trimming and J lost 0 bases, with 9 bases between them. CDR1 is MNHEY and CDR2 is SVGAGI in the germline V gene. The CDR3 loop is CASRPGGSGANVLTF. Written as DNA, the CDR3 is TGTGCCAGCAGGCCCGGGGGCTCTGGGGCCAACGTCCTGACTTTC.

The chain joins TRBV5-1 to TRBJ2-2; TRBD1 matches at 8 bases. CDR3 length: 16 amino acids. The germline V gene has CDR1 SGHRS and CDR2 YFSETQ. V shed 0 bases and J 5 bases; nucleotides not matched to a gene: 6. CDR3 DNA sequence: TGCGCCAGCAGCTTGGCCCAGGGGGCGAGGACCGGGGAGCTGTTTTTT. Its translation is CASSLAQGARTGELFF.

The gene calls are TRBV11-3 and TRBJ2-5, with 9 bases aligning to TRBD2. The junction had 13 bases not matched to a gene; V was cut back by 4 bases and J by 1 base. Germline CDR1 is SGHNT and CDR2 is YENEEA. This CDR3 comprises 18 residues. The CDR3 sequence: CASSSPLAGGRGQETQYF. CDR3 in DNA: TGTGCCAGCAGCTCGCCCCTGGCGGGGGGGCGTGGCCAAGAGACCCAGTACTTC.

This clone has more than one count but fewer than ten. The chain employs TRBV7-2 and TRBJ1-1, with 7 bases lining up with TRBD1. There are 13 residues in the CDR3. The V and J ends lost 2 bases and 10 bases, in that order; junction bases with no gene match: 7. From germline, CDR1 is SGHTA and CDR2 FQGNSA. CDR3 nucleotides: TGTGCCAGCAGCTTATTAGGAGGGGGCGTAGCTTTCTTT. Encoded protein: CASSLLGGGVAFF. Full variable domain (remainder filled in from reference TRBV7-2 and TRBJ1-1): GAGVSQSPSNKVTEKGKDVELRCDPISGHTALYWYRQSLGQGLEFLIYFQGNSAPDKSGLPSDRFSAERTGGSVSTLTIQRTQQEDSAVYLCASSLLGGGVAFFGQGTRLTVV.

The chain is built from TRBV5-1 and TRBJ2-5; 7 nucleotides line up with TRBD1. Unmatched junction bases numbered 8, after V lost 4 bases and J lost 5 bases. This CDR3 region has 14 residues. Germline V gene data show CDR1 as SGHRS and CDR2 as YFSETQ. The CDR3 spells CASSRTGSTETQYF. CDR3 nucleotide sequence: TGCGCCAGCAGCAGGACAGGTTCTACGGAGACCCAGTACTTC. Based on the CDR3 plus reference TRBV5-1 and TRBJ2-5, the full variable domain is KAGVTQTPRYLIKTRGQQVTLSCSPISGHRSVSWYQQTPGQGLQFLFEYFSETQRNKGNFPGRFSGRQFSNSRSEMNVSTLELGDSALYLCASSRTGSTETQYFGPGTRLLVL.

The chain carries TRBV28 and TRBJ1-6, with D possibly matching TRBD1 (6 bases). CDR3 length equals 13 residues. Germline lookup yields CDR1 MDHEN and CDR2 SYDVKM. V shed 7 bases and J shed 3 bases, with 7 bases lying between them. CDR3 sequence (DNA): TGTGCCAGCATGACAGGCTATAATTCACCCCTCCACTTT. Protein product: CASMTGYNSPLHF. Based on the CDR3 plus reference TRBV28 and TRBJ1-6, the full variable domain is DVKVTQSSRYLVKRTGEKVFLECVQDMDHENMFWYRQDPGLGLRLIYFSYDVKMKEKGDIPEGYSVSREKKERFSLILESASTNQTSMYLCASMTGYNSPLHFGNGTRLTVT.

In DNA, the CDR3 is TGTGCCAGCAGTTACCGGGCAAGCAATCAGCCCCAGCATTTT. It encodes CASSYRASNQPQHF. This chain connects TRBV6-5 to TRBJ1-5, with D uncertain. Per the germline V gene, CDR1 is MNHEY and CDR2 is SVGAGI. The V and J ends lost 2 bases and 1 base respectively, with 6 bases between them. This CDR3 comprises 14 residues.

The CDR3 DNA follows: TGTGCCAGCAGCTTGGGACCCAGCAACCTCTACGAGCAGTACGTC. Amino acid sequence: CASSLGPSNLYEQYV. This chain joins TRBV5-5 and TRBJ2-7; no definite D call. The germline CDR1 and CDR2 sequences are SGHKS and YYEKEE (reference sequence). V was cut by 0 bases and J by 3 bases, with 13 bases left in between. The CDR3 extends over 15 amino acids.

This clone was counted between two and nine times. The chain couples TRBV14 to TRBJ2-6; D might be TRBD1 or TRBD2, each matching 5 bases. This CDR3 has 17 amino acids. The germline V gene has CDR1 SGHDN and CDR2 FVKESK. Trimming stripped 4 bases from V and 5 bases from J, with 18 bases between. The CDR3 region has the DNA TGTGCCAGCAGCCCCCGGGACCGCTCTCTATGGGCCAACGTCCTGACTTTC. Its protein product is CASSPRDRSLWANVLTF.

A few counts support this clone. The chain couples TRBV7-3 to TRBJ2-2, with 8 bases identical to TRBD2. CDR1 and CDR2 (germline): SGHTA, FQGTGA. There are 16 residues in the CDR3. Germline trimming cut 4 bases from V and 2 bases from J; bases unmatched to any gene: 6. The CDR3: CASSSEAGVNTGELFF. The CDR3, as DNA: TGTGCCAGCAGCTCAGAAGCGGGGGTCAACACCGGGGAGCTGTTTTTT. Filled out from reference TRBV7-3 and TRBJ2-2, the complete variable domain reads GAGVSQTPSNKVTEKGKYVELRCDPISGHTALYWYRQSLGQGPEFLIYFQGTGAADDSGLPNDRFFAVRPEGSVSTLKIQRTERGDSAVYLCASSSEAGVNTGELFFGEGSRLTVL.

The chain is built from TRBV6-1 and TRBJ2-7, with 9 bases fitting TRBD1. CDR1 and CDR2 from the germline V gene are MNHNS and SASEGT. The CDR3 is 16 residues long. The trim removed 0 bases at V and 1 base at J, leaving 4 bases unmatched. Written as DNA, the CDR3 is TGTGCCAGCAGTGAAGCAATAGGACAGGGGTCCTACGAGCAGTACGTC. This codes for CASSEAIGQGSYEQYV.

J is TRBJ2-1 and V is TRBV7-2; D may correspond to TRBD1 or TRBD2 (5 bases each). Germline-derived CDR1 and CDR2 are SGHTA and FQGNSA. V was pared by 5 bases and J by 3 bases, with 11 bases between. There are 14 residues in the CDR3. The CDR3 protein is CASSRDRIYNEQFF. In nucleotides, the CDR3 is TGTGCCAGCAGCCGGGACCGTATCTACAATGAGCAGTTCTTC.

The rearrangement links TRBV7-2 to TRBJ1-2; 10 nucleotides agree with TRBD1. The ends lost 6 bases at V and 8 bases at J; junction bases unmatched: 12. Germline V CDR1 and CDR2: SGHTA, FQGNSA. The CDR3 is 15 amino acids. Here the CDR3 DNA reads TGTGCCAGCAGTTCTCAATCTCGGGACAGGGGAGGCTACACCTTC. Translated: CASSSQSRDRGGYTF.

The J gene is TRBJ2-5, the V gene TRBV24-1; the match to TRBD1 covers 7 bases. The CDR3 sequence is 16 residues long. Per germline, CDR1 KGHDR and CDR2 SFDVKD. V trimming: 3 bases; J trimming: 4 bases; junction bases outside the gene matches: 10. Here the CDR3 reads CATSDRDTSGGETQYF. The CDR3 DNA reads as TGTGCCACCAGTGATAGGGACACCTCAGGGGGAGAGACCCAGTACTTC.

The chain couples TRBV3-1 (or the pseudogene TRBV3-2) to TRBJ1-2, with 9 bases fitting TRBD1. The CDR3 covers 13 residues. With 4 bases clipped from V and 10 bases from J, the junction kept 7 bases outside the gene matches. CDR1 is LGHDT, CDR2 YNNKEL, per germline (reference sequence). In DNA form, the CDR3 reads TGTGCCAGCAGCCCCGGACAGGGGATCCCCTACACCTTC. It yields the protein CASSPGQGIPYTF.

The V call is TRBV5-1, the J call TRBJ1-2; TRBD1 matches 7 bases. The CDR3 runs to 16 residues. Germline CDR1 SGHRS, CDR2 YFSETQ. V gave up 4 bases and J gave up 8 bases; unmatched junction bases: 17. CDR3 in amino acids: CASSISGTDSPGGYTF. Here the CDR3 DNA reads TGCGCCAGCAGCATCAGCGGGACAGACTCTCCCGGAGGCTACACCTTC.

The rearrangement links TRBV5-1 to TRBJ1-2; D uncertain. CDR1 and CDR2 from the germline V gene are SGHRS and YFSETQ. The CDR3 contains 13 residues. Trimming stripped 4 bases from V and 7 bases from J, with 14 bases between. CDR3 sequence: CASSLDWTAGYTF. CDR3 DNA: TGCGCCAGCAGCCTGGACTGGACCGCTGGCTACACCTTC.

V usage is TRBV19 and J usage is TRBJ1-2, with 7 bases that match TRBD1. In germline, CDR1 is LNHDA, CDR2 SQIVND (reference sequence). Trimming at V came to 3 bases and at J to 7 bases, leaving 5 bases not matched to a gene. CDR3 length: 13 residues. CDR3 DNA sequence: TGTGCCAGTAGTATGACGAACAGGGGTGGCTACACCTTC. Translating gives CASSMTNRGGYTF.

This clone came up a few times. The V call is TRBV7-7, the J call TRBJ2-2, with D perhaps matching TRBD1 (6 bases). This CDR3 is built from 15 residues. Trimming pared 3 bases from V and 1 base from J, leaving 9 bases between. Germline CDR1 and CDR2: SSHAT and FNYEAQ (reference sequence). CDR3 coding DNA: TGTGCCAGCAGCTTCGTACAGGGGAACACCGGGGAGCTGTTTTTT. It codes for CASSFVQGNTGELFF.

This clone was recorded a few times. The J gene is TRBJ1-2, the V gene TRBV5-1; TRBD1 agrees at 8 bases. The CDR3 totals 15 residues. After removal of 4 bases from V and 5 bases from J, the junction contained 10 bases not matched to a gene. Germline V gene data show CDR1 as SGHRS and CDR2 as YFSETQ. The CDR3 DNA reads as TGCGCCAGCAGCCGGAATACGGGACAGGATTATGGCTACACCTTC. Its translation: CASSRNTGQDYGYTF.

The J gene is TRBJ2-2, the V gene TRBV5-5; D call uncertain. The CDR3 is 14 amino acids. The germline V gene encodes CDR1 SGHKS and CDR2 YYEKEE (reference sequence). V lost 1 base to trimming and J lost 3 bases, with 7 bases between them. The CDR3 region has the DNA TGTGCCAGCAGCTTGTACAGTGACACCGGGGAGCTGTTTTTT. Its protein is CASSLYSDTGELFF.

V and J are TRBV6-2 or TRBV6-3 and TRBJ2-7; 8 nucleotides match TRBD2. The V and J ends lost 5 bases and 2 bases, in that order; junction bases with no gene match: 8. Looked up from germline, CDR1 is MNHEY and CDR2 is SVGEGT. The CDR3 covers 15 residues. CDR3 amino acids: CASSKPLAGAYEQYV. CDR3 in DNA: TGTGCCAGCAGTAAACCCCTAGCGGGTGCCTACGAGCAGTACGTC.

The chain links TRBV2 to TRBJ2-3; 7 bases are shared with TRBD2. CDR3 length: 15 residues. V lost 2 bases, J lost 2 bases, and 4 bases stayed unmatched. The germline CDR1 and CDR2 sequences are SNHLY and FYNNEI. The CDR3 region has the DNA TGTGCCAGCAGTGAATTGGGACTACCCACAGATACGCAGTATTTT. It is translated as CASSELGLPTDTQYF.